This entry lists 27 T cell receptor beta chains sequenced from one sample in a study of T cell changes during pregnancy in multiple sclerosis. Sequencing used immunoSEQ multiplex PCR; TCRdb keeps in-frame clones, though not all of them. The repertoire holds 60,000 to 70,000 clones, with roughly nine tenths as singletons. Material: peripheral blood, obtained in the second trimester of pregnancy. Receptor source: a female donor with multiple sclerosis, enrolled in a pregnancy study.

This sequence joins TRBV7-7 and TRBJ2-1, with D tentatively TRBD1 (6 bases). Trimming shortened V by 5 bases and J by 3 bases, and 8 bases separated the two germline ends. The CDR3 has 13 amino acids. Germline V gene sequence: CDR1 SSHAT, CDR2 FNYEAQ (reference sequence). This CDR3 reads CASSQDSYNEQFF. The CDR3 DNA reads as TGTGCCAGCAGCCAGGACAGCTACAATGAGCAGTTCTTC.

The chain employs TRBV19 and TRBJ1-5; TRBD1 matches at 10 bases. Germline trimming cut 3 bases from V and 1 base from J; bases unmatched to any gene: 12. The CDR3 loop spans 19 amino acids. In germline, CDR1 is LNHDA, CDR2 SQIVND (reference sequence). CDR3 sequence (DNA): TGTGCCAGTAGTATCTTATTTGCGGGGACAGGGGCAAGCAATCAGCCCCAGCATTTT. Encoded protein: CASSILFAGTGASNQPQHF.

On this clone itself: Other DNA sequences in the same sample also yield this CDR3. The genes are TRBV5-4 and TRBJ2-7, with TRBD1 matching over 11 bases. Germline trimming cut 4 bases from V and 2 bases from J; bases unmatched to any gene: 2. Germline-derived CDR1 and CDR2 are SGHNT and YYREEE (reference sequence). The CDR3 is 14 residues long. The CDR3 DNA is TGTGCCAGCAGCCCGGGACAGGGGGCCTACGAGCAGTACTTC. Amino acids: CASSPGQGAYEQYF.

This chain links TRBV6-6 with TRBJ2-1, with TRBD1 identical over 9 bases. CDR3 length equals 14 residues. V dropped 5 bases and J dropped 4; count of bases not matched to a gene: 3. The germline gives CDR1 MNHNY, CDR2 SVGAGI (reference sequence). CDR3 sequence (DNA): TGTGCCAGCAGTCTAGGACAGGGGTACAATGAGCAGTTCTTC. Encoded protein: CASSLGQGYNEQFF.

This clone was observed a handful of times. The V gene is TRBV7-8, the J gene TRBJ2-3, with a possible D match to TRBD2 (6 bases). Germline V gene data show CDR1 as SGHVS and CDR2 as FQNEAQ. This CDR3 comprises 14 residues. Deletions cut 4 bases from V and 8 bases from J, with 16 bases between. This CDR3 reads CASSSPSREATQYF. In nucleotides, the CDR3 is TGTGCCAGCAGCTCCCCCTCCAGGGAGGCTACGCAGTATTTT. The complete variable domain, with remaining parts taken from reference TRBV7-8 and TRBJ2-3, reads GAGVSQSPRYKVAKRGQDVALRCDPISGHVSLFWYQQALGQGPEFLTYFQNEAQLDKSGLPSDRFFAERPEGSVSTLKIQRTQQEDSAVYLCASSSPSREATQYFGPGTRLTVL.

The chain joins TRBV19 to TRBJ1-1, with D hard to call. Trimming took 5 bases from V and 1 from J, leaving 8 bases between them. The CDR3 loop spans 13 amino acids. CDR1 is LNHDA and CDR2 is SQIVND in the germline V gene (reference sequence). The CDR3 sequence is CASSPRTNTEAFF. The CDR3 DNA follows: TGTGCCAGTAGTCCTAGAACGAACACTGAAGCTTTCTTT.

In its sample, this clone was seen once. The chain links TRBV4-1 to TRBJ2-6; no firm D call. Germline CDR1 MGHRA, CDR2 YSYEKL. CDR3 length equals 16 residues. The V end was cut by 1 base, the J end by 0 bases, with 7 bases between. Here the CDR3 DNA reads TGCGCCAGCAGCCAAGGAGGCATCTCTGGGGCCAACGTCCTGACTTTC. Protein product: CASSQGGISGANVLTF.

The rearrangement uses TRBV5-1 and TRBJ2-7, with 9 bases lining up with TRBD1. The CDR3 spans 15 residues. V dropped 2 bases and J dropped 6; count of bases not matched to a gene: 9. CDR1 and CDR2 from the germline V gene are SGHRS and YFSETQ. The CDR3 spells CASSLTGQGFSEQYF. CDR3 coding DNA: TGCGCCAGCAGCTTAACGGGACAGGGCTTTTCCGAGCAGTACTTC.

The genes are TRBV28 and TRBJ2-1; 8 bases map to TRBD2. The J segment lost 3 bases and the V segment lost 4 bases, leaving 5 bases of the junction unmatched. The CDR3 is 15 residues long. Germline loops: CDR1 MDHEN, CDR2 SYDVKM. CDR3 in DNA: TGTGCCAGCAGTTCCGGACTAGCAGACTACAATGAGCAGTTCTTC. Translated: CASSSGLADYNEQFF.

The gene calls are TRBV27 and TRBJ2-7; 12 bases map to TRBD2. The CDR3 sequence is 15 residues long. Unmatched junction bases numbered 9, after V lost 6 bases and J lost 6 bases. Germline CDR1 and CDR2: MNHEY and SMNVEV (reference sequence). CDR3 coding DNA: TGTGCCAGCAGCGAACCGGGACTAGCGGGTAGCGAGCAGTACTTC. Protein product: CASSEPGLAGSEQYF.

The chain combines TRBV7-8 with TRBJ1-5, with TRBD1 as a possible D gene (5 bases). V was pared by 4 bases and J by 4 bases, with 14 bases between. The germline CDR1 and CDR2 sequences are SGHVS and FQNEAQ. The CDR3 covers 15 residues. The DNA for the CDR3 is TGTGCCAGCAGCTCCTTGGGGGGTGGTAATCAGCCCCAGCATTTT. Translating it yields CASSSLGGGNQPQHF.

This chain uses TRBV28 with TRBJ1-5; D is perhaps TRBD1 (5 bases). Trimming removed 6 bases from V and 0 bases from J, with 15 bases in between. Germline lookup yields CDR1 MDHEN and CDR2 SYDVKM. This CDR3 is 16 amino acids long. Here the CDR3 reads CASRLPEGYSNQPQHF. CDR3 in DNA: TGTGCCAGCAGACTGCCGGAGGGGTATAGCAATCAGCCCCAGCATTTT. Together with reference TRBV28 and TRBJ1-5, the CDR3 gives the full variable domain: DVKVTQSSRYLVKRTGEKVFLECVQDMDHENMFWYRQDPGLGLRLIYFSYDVKMKEKGDIPEGYSVSREKKERFSLILESASTNQTSMYLCASRLPEGYSNQPQHFGDGTRLSIL.

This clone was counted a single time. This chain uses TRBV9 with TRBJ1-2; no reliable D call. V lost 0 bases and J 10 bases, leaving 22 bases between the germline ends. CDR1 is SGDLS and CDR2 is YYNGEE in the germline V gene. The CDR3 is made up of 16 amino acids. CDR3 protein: CASSVDTDSLRMDYTF. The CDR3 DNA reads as TGTGCCAGCAGCGTAGACACTGATTCTCTGCGGATGGACTACACCTTC.

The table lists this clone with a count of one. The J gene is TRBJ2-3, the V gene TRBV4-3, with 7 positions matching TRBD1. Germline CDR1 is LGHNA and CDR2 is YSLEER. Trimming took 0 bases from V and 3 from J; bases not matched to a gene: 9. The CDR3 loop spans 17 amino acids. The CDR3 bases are TGCGCCAGCAGCCAAGACCCCGGGACAGTATCTACAGATACGCAGTATTTT. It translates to CASSQDPGTVSTDTQYF.

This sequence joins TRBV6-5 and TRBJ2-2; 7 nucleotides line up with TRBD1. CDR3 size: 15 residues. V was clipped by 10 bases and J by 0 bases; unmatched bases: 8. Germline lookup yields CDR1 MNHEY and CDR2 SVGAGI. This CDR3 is CATRTGQANTGELFF. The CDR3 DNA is TGTGCCACCCGGACAGGACAAGCGAACACCGGGGAGCTGTTTTTT.

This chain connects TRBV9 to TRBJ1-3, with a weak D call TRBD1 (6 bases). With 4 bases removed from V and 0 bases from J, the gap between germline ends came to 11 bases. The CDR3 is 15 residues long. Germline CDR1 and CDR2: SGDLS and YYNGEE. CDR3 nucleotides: TGTGCCAGCAGCCCTGGACAGTACTCTGGAAACACCATATATTTT. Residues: CASSPGQYSGNTIYF.

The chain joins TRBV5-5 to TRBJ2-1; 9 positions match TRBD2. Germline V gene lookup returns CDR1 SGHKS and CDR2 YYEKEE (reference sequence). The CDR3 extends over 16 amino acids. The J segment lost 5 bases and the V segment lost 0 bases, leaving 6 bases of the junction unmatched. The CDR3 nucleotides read TGTGCCAGCAGCTTGGATCTGCGGGGGGGCCACAATGAGCAGTTCTTC. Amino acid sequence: CASSLDLRGGHNEQFF.

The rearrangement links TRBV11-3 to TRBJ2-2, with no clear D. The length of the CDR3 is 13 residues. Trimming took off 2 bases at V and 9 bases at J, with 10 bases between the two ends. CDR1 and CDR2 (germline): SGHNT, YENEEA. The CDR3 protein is CASSLTGTRELFF. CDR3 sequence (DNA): TGTGCCAGCAGCTTAACGGGTACCCGGGAGCTGTTTTTT.

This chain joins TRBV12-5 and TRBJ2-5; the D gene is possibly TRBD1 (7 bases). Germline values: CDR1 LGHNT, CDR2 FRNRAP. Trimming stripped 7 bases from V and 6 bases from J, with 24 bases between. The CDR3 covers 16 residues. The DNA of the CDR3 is TGTGCTAGTGCTTCTGGAGGGGAGACAGGGCCAAAGACCCAGTACTTC. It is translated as CASASGGETGPKTQYF.

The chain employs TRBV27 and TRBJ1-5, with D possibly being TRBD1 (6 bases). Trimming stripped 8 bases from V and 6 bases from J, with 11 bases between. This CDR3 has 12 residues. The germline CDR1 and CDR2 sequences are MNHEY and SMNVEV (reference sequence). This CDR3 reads CASRAGVQPQHF. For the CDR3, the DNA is TGTGCCAGCCGCGCAGGGGTTCAGCCCCAGCATTTT.

The CDR3: CASSYRDSRDGGYTF. The CDR3 DNA is TGTGCCAGCAGTTACCGGGACTCTAGGGACGGGGGCTACACCTTC. The chain uses TRBV6-5 and TRBJ1-2; D may be TRBD1 (5 bases). CDR3 length equals 15 residues. Germline assignment: CDR1 MNHEY and CDR2 SVGAGI. The ends were cut back, 2 bases at V and 8 bases at J, with 18 bases in the middle.

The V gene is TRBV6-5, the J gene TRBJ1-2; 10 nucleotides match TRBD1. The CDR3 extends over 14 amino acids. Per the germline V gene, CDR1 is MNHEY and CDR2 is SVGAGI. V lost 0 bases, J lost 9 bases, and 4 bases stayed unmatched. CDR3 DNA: TGTGCCAGCAGTTACTCTTCGGGACAGGGGCGCTACACCTTC. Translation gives CASSYSSGQGRYTF.

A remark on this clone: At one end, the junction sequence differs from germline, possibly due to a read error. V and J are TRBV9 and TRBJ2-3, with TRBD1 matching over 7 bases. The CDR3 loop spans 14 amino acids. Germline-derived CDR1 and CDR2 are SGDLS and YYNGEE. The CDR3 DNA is TGTGCCAGCAGCGAGGGGGCTAGCAAAGATACGCAGTATTTT. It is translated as CASSEGASKDTQYF.

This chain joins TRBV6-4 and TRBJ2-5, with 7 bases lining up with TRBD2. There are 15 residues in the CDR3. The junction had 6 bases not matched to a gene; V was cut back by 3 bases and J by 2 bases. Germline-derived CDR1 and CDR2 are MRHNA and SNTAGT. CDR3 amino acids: CASSEEPSGQETQYF. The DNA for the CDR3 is TGTGCCAGCAGTGAGGAACCTAGCGGACAAGAGACCCAGTACTTC.

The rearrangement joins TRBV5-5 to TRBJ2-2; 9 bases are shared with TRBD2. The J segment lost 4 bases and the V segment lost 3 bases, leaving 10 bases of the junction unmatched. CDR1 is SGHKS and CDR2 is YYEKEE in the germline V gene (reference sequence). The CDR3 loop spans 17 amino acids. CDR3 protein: CASSSTGSGRGTGELFF. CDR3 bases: TGTGCCAGCAGCTCCACGGGTAGCGGGAGAGGCACCGGGGAGCTGTTTTTT.

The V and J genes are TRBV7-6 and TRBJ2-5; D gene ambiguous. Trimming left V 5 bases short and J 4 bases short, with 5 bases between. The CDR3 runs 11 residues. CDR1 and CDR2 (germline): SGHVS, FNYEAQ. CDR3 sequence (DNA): TGTGCCAGCAGCCCCCGAGAGACCCAGTACTTC. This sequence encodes CASSPRETQYF.

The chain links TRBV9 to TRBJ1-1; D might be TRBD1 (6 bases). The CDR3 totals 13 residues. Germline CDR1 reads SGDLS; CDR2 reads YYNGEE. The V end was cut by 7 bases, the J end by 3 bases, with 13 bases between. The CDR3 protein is CASSSGAYTEAFF. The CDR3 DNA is TGTGCCAGCTCCTCAGGGGCCTACACTGAAGCTTTCTTT.